This T cell receptor (beta chain) came from a study of T cell responses to AZD1222 COVID-19 vaccine. Points from the study as a whole: Spike-wide vaccine-associated CD4 TCRs dominated at 160-218 and 743-854.

Germline loops: CDR1 PRHDT, CDR2 FYEKMQ (reference sequence). Trimming removed 2 bases at V and 5 bases at J, with 13 bases between. The CDR3 sequence is 14 residues long. Profiling relied on immunoSEQ multiplex PCR, and the TCRdb table lists in-frame clones only, not all of them. The sample gives 90,000 to 100,000 clones, 88% of which show up once; 12% is in the top ten. As regards this clone: Its antigen remains unknown.

The chain couples TRBV13 to TRBJ2-7; possibly TRBD1 for D (6 bases). This TCR was recovered from an adult who received the AZD1222 COVID-19 vaccine. This material consisted of peripheral blood, taken 28 days after the second AZD1222 dose. In nucleotides, the CDR3 is TGTGCCAGCAGCTTATTAACAGGGACCCACGAGCAGTACTTC. Its translation: CASSLLTGTHEQYF.